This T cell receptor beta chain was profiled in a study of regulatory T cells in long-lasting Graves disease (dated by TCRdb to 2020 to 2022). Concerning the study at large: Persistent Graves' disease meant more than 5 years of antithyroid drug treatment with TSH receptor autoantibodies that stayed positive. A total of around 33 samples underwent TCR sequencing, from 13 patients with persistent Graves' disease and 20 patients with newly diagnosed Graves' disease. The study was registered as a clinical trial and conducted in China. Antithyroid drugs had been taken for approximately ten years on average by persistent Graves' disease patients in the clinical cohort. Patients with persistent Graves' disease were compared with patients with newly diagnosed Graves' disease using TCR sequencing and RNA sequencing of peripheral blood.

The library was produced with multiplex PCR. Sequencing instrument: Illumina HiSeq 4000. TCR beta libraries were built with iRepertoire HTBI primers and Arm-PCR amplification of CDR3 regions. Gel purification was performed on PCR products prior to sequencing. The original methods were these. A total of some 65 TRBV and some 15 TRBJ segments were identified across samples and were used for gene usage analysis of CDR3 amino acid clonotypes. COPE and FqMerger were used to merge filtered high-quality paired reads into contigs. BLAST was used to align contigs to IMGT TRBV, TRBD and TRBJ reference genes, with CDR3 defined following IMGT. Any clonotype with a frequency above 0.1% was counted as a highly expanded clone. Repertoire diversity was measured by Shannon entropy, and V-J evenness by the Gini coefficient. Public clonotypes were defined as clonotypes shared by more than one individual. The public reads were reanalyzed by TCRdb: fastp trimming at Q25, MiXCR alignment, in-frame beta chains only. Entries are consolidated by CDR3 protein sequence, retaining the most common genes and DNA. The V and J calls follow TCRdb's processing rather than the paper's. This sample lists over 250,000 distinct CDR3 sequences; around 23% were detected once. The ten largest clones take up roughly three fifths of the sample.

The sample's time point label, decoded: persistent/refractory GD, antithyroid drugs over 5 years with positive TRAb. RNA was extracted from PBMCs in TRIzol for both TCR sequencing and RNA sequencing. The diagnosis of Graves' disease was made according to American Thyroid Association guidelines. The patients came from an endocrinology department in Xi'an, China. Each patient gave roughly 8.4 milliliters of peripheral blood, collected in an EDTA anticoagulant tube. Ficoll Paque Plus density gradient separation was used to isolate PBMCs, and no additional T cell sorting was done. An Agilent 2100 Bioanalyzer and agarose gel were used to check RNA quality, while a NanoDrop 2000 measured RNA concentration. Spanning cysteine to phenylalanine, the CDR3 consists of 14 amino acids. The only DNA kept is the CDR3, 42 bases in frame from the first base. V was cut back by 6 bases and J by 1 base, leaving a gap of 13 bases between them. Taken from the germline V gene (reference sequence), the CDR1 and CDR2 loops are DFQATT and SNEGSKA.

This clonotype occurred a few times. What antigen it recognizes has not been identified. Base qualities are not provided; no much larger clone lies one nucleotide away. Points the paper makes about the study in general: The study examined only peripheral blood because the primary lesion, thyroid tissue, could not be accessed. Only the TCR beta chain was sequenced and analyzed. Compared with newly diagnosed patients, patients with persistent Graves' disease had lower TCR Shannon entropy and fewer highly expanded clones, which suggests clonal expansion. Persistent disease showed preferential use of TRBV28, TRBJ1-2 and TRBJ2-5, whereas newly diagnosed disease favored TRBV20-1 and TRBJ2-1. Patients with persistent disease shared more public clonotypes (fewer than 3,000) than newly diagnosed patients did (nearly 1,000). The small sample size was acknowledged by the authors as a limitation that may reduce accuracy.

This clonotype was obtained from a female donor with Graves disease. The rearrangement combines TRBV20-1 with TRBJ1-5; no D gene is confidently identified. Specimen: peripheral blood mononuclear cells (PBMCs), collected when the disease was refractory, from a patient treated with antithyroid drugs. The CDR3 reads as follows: CSANVPGSNQPQHF. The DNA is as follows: TGCAGTGCGAACGTTCCCGGGAGCAATCAGCCCCAGCATTTT.